What follows are 10 T cell receptor beta chains derived from one specimen sequenced in a study of radiotherapy plus CTLA-4 blockade in lung cancer. Sequencing used immunoSEQ multiplex PCR; TCRdb keeps in-frame clones, though not all of them. This sample yields 120,000 or so clones, of which approximately 90% are seen a single time; just under 7% belongs to the top ten. The source material was peripheral blood, sampled from a patient treated with radiotherapy plus ipilimumab. Receptor source: a human donor with non-small cell lung cancer that progressed on radiotherapy plus ipilimumab.

This CDR3 is CASSQGRGWDLYF. The CDR3 nucleotides are TGCGCCAGCAGCCAAGGCCGGGGGTGGGACCTGTACTTC. The chain couples TRBV4-1 to TRBJ2-7; D is perhaps TRBD2 (6 bases). The V end was cut by 1 base, the J end by 12 bases, with 16 bases between. This CDR3 is 13 amino acids long. Germline V gene lookup returns CDR1 MGHRA and CDR2 YSYEKL.

The rearrangement links TRBV5-4 to TRBJ2-2; 9 bases map to TRBD1. Germline-derived CDR1 and CDR2 are SGHNT and YYREEE (reference sequence). The J segment lost 6 bases and the V segment lost 6 bases, leaving 6 bases of the junction unmatched. This CDR3 has 14 amino acids. CDR3 protein: CASKGQGGSGELFF. Written as DNA, the CDR3 is TGTGCCAGCAAGGGACAGGGAGGCTCCGGGGAGCTGTTTTTT.

The chain combines TRBV6-5 with TRBJ2-1; possibly TRBD1 for D (5 bases). Germline CDR1 reads MNHEY; CDR2 reads SVGAGI. V gave up 0 bases and J gave up 5 bases, with 14 bases separating them. This CDR3 spans 16 amino acids. CDR3 loop: CASSYSGQETHNEQFF. CDR3 DNA sequence: TGTGCCAGCAGTTACTCGGGGCAGGAAACCCACAATGAGCAGTTCTTC.

This chain links TRBV5-1 with TRBJ2-5, with D possibly being TRBD2 (6 bases). Between the trimmed V and J ends, which lost 2 bases and 2 bases, there was a span of 13 bases. Germline V lookup: CDR1 SGHRS, CDR2 YFSETQ. This CDR3 region has 15 residues. This chain's CDR3 is CASSLFGGGQETQYF. The CDR3 nucleotides are TGCGCCAGCAGCTTATTCGGGGGAGGACAAGAGACCCAGTACTTC.

The J gene is TRBJ1-1, the V gene TRBV7-9; no reliable D call. Per germline, CDR1 SEHNR and CDR2 FQNEAQ (reference sequence). CDR3 length: 15 residues. Trimming stripped 5 bases from V and 1 base from J, with 14 bases between. The CDR3 protein is CASSTVARANTEAFF. CDR3 bases: TGTGCCAGCAGCACGGTGGCGCGGGCGAACACTGAAGCTTTCTTT.

The chain links TRBV19 to TRBJ2-1; 16 nucleotides match TRBD2. The V segment lost 2 bases and the J segment 8 bases; nucleotides outside the gene matches: 9. This CDR3 is 18 amino acids long. Germline lookup yields CDR1 LNHDA and CDR2 SQIVND (reference sequence). The DNA of the CDR3 is TGTGCCAGTAGTATATATACCGGGACTAGCGGGAGGGGAGATGAGCAGTTCTTC. It encodes CASSIYTGTSGRGDEQFF.

The chain employs TRBV6-6 and TRBJ1-1; 10 nucleotides agree with TRBD1. The germline V gene encodes CDR1 MNHNY and CDR2 SVGAGI (reference sequence). The V segment lost 2 bases and the J segment 2 bases; nucleotides outside the gene matches: 5. This CDR3 contains 16 residues. CDR3 DNA: TGTGCCAGCAGTTACCCTGGGACAGGGGTTAACACTGAAGCTTTCTTT. Amino acid sequence: CASSYPGTGVNTEAFF.

The chain uses TRBV11-2 and TRBJ2-3; possible D gene TRBD1, 6 bases. Germline V gene sequence: CDR1 SGHAT, CDR2 FQNNGV. Trimming took off 5 bases at V and 0 bases at J, with 15 bases between the two ends. This CDR3 region has 16 residues. CDR3 residues: CASSAFLQGSTDTQYF. DNA for the CDR3: TGTGCCAGCAGCGCCTTCTTGCAGGGGAGCACAGATACGCAGTATTTT.

This clone was recorded once. The J gene is TRBJ1-1, the V gene TRBV27; 7 nucleotides match TRBD1. The CDR3 totals 16 residues. Germline V lookup: CDR1 MNHEY, CDR2 SMNVEV (reference sequence). V lost 5 bases, J lost 1 base, and 10 bases stayed unmatched. The CDR3 loop reads CASSRTYRGSNTEAFF. CDR3 sequence (DNA): TGTGCCAGCAGTCGGACCTACAGGGGATCGAACACTGAAGCTTTCTTT.

This clone appeared once. The J gene is TRBJ2-7, the V gene TRBV6-1; 11 positions match TRBD2. The CDR3 covers 15 residues. Germline V lookup: CDR1 MNHNS, CDR2 SASEGT. V lost 1 base and J lost 3; bases outside the gene matches: 2. The CDR3 spells CASSEGTSGYYEQYF. The CDR3 nucleotides are TGTGCCAGCAGTGAAGGGACTAGCGGGTACTACGAGCAGTACTTC.